This entry lists 7 T cell receptor beta chains sequenced from one sample in a study of read filtering for tumor transcriptome and immune sequencing. From 300 to 450 ng of RNA, a library with molecular barcoded alpha/delta and beta/gamma adaptors was made. TCRdb re-called the reads through MiXCR, storing one row per CDR3 protein. The sample carries 20,000 to 25,000 distinct CDR3 sequences, roughly 13% recorded once. The sample taken for sequencing was a population of CD138-negative cells sorted from bone marrow. These receptors were obtained from a donor at least 40 years old with multiple myeloma.

The CDR3 region has the DNA TGTGCCAGTCGAGGTGGAGCAGGGGATGACACCGGGGAGCTGTTTTTT. Protein sequence: CASRGGAGDDTGELFF. V usage is TRBV19 and J usage is TRBJ2-2; TRBD1 is a possible D gene (6 bases). V shed 8 bases and J shed 3 bases, with 19 bases lying between them. There are 16 residues in the CDR3. The V gene's germline CDR1 is LNHDA and CDR2 SQIVND (reference sequence).

This chain joins TRBV7-2 and TRBJ2-6; no reliable D call. The CDR3 has 15 residues. Trimming took 0 bases from V and 1 from J, leaving 4 bases between them. Per the germline V gene, CDR1 is SGHTA and CDR2 is FQGNSA. The CDR3 protein is CASSLAGSGANVLTF. CDR3 nucleotides: TGTGCCAGCAGCTTAGCGGGGTCTGGGGCCAACGTCCTGACTTTC.

This clonotype was seen many times. The rearrangement links TRBV27 to TRBJ2-5; D might be TRBD1 (6 bases). The CDR3 has 13 residues. Deletions cut 6 bases from V and 3 bases from J, with 11 bases between. Germline V gene sequence: CDR1 MNHEY, CDR2 SMNVEV (reference sequence). As DNA, the CDR3 is TGTGCCAGCAGCCTCACAGGGAAAGAGACCCAGTACTTC. Residues: CASSLTGKETQYF.

Notes on this clonotype: A much larger clone sits a single nucleotide away, making a read error possible. Likely a read error: the CDR3 ends without its conserved phenylalanine or tryptophan. V and J are TRBV14 and TRBJ2-2, with TRBD2 as a possible D gene (6 bases). Trimming left V 2 bases short and J 4 bases short, with 14 bases between. Per germline, CDR1 SGHDN and CDR2 FVKESK. The CDR3 covers 16 residues. CDR3 loop: CASSQMAGIFTGELFL. The CDR3 coding sequence is TGTGCCAGCAGCCAAATGGCGGGGATATTCACCGGGGAGCTGTTTCTT.

This clonotype was picked up many times. V and J are TRBV19 and TRBJ2-1; D is uncertain. Germline CDR1 reads LNHDA; CDR2 reads SQIVND (reference sequence). CDR3 length: 15 amino acids. V lost 3 bases and J 4 bases, leaving 13 bases between the germline ends. The CDR3 nucleotides read TGTGCCAGTAGTATCTGGGCGGAGCTTTACAATGAGCAGTTCTTC. This codes for CASSIWAELYNEQFF.

On this clonotype: It may be a read error: a sequence one base away is much more abundant. This sequence joins TRBV4-1 and TRBJ1-1; D is perhaps TRBD1 (6 bases). The V gene's germline CDR1 is MGHRA and CDR2 YSYEKL. The CDR3 spans 13 residues. The CDR3 DNA is TGCGCCCGCAGCGGACAGTCCTCACCGTCCGCTTTCTTT. Its translation: CARSGQSSPSAFF.

This clonotype appeared many times. The rearrangement joins TRBV10-3 to TRBJ2-3, with D possibly TRBD2 on 5 matching bases. Germline V CDR1 and CDR2: ENHRY, SYGVKD. The CDR3 has 15 amino acids. The V end was cut by 3 bases, the J end by 0 bases, with 10 bases between. The CDR3 DNA is TGTGCCATCAGTGATCGCGGGCGGAGCACAGATACGCAGTATTTT. This encodes CAISDRGRSTDTQYF.